This is a list of T cell receptor beta chains from one sample in a study of cytomegalovirus exposure and HLA in healthy donors. Data came from immunoSEQ multiplex PCR; TCRdb stores just in-frame clones and leaves some out. The sample carries hundreds of thousands of clones, 75% to 90% recorded once. Material: PBMCs. These receptors all come from a boy younger than 10 in good health and CMV-seronegative. CDR3s include the opening cysteine and the closing phenylalanine or tryptophan. The order of the fields is D gene, clone size, V gene, J gene, CDR3 protein, CDR3 DNA. A D gene is named only where the DNA matches it firmly. Only part of the rows carry a size: once, few, many, or a class if the clone is expanded.

>TRBD1|.|TRBV13|TRBJ2-7
CASSNGQGSYEQYF
TGTGCCAGCAGCAACGGACAGGGGTCCTACGAGCAGTACTTC
>TRBD1|.|TRBV6-5|TRBJ1-2
CASIGTGLSNGYTF
TGTGCCAGCATCGGGACAGGGCTTTCGAATGGCTACACCTTC
>TRBD1|.|TRBV6-6|TRBJ2-1
CATIDRVVGNEQFF
TGTGCCACCATAGACAGGGTGGTTGGCAATGAGCAGTTCTTC
>TRBD1|.|TRBV5-1|TRBJ2-7
CASSPGTGRYEQYF
TGCGCCAGCAGCCCCGGGACAGGGAGGTACGAGCAGTACTTC
>TRBD2|.|TRBV11-3|TRBJ2-1
CASSSGTSGVGEQFF
TGTGCCAGCAGCTCCGGGACTAGCGGCGTAGGGGAGCAGTTCTTC
>.|.|TRBV27|TRBJ2-7
CASSLTPTYEQYF
TGTGCCAGCAGTTTAACTCCTACCTACGAGCAGTACTTC
>.|.|TRBV11-2|TRBJ2-7
CASSLEGGARYEQYF
TGTGCCAGCAGCTTAGAGGGGGGGGCGCGGTACGAGCAGTACTTC
>.|.|TRBV11-2|TRBJ2-7
CASSAGYEQYF
TGTGCCAGCAGCGCAGGGTACGAGCAGTACTTC
>.|.|TRBV6-1|TRBJ1-5
CASSEGEQPQHF
TGTGCCAGCAGTGAAGGGGAGCAGCCCCAGCATTTT
>TRBD1|.|TRBV19|TRBJ2-1
CASIRTGDGYNEQFF
TGTGCCAGCATCAGAACAGGGGACGGGTACAATGAGCAGTTCTTC
>.|.|TRBV5-4|TRBJ1-2
CASSQVPYGYTF
TGTGCCAGCAGCCAGGTCCCCTATGGCTACACCTTC
>TRBD2|.|TRBV11-3|TRBJ2-3
CASSLGDYRSTDTQYF
TGTGCCAGCAGCCTAGGGGACTACCGGAGCACAGATACGCAGTATTTT
>.|.|TRBV14|TRBJ1-1
CASSQDRLGGAFF
TGTGCCAGCAGCCAAGATCGATTGGGGGGAGCTTTCTTT
>.|once|TRBV28|TRBJ1-1
CASSRVRSTEAFF
TGTGCCAGCAGTCGGGTCCGGTCCACTGAAGCTTTCTTT
>.|.|TRBV19|TRBJ2-2
CATRVEGAAGELFF
TGTGCGACCCGGGTGGAAGGGGCAGCCGGGGAGCTGTTTTTT
>TRBD1|.|TRBV7-9|TRBJ1-6
CASSSHRDRVSSPLHF
TGTGCCAGCAGCTCCCACCGGGACAGGGTGTCCTCACCCCTCCACTTT
>TRBD1|.|TRBV19|TRBJ1-1
CASSMVRGTGGTEAFF
TGTGCCAGTAGTATGGTGAGGGGGACAGGGGGCACTGAAGCTTTCTTT
>TRBD2|.|TRBV10-3|TRBJ2-3
CAASLAGGRTDTQYF
TGTGCCGCCAGTCTAGCGGGGGGCCGCACAGATACGCAGTATTTT
>.|.|TRBV6-5|TRBJ1-1
CASTRRGAFTEAFF
TGTGCCAGCACCCGTCGGGGGGCGTTCACTGAAGCTTTCTTT
>.|.|TRBV19|TRBJ1-2
CASSIQDNNYGYTF
TGTGCCAGTAGTATACAGGACAATAACTATGGCTACACCTTC
>TRBD1|.|TRBV25-1|TRBJ2-7
CASSARGRYEQYF
TGTGCCAGCAGCGCCAGGGGGCGTTACGAGCAGTACTTC
>.|once|TRBV7-9|TRBJ1-2
CASSRDYGYTF
TGTGCCAGCAGCCGTGACTATGGCTACACCTTC
>TRBD1|.|TRBV10-3|TRBJ1-1
CATRTGGNTEAFF
TGTGCCACCAGGACAGGGGGGAACACTGAAGCTTTCTTT
>TRBD1|few|TRBV2|TRBJ1-4
CASVQGNNEKLFF
TGTGCCAGCGTACAGGGGAATAATGAAAAACTGTTTTTT
>TRBD1|.|TRBV5-1|TRBJ1-3
CASSLDNTGVGNTIYF
TGCGCCAGCAGCTTGGATAATACAGGGGTCGGAAACACCATATATTTT
>.|.|TRBV19|TRBJ2-7
CASSIADSPHEQYF
TGTGCCAGTAGTATAGCCGACAGCCCCCACGAGCAGTACTTC
>TRBD1|once|TRBV9|TRBJ2-3
CASSVGTGAFRPDTQYF
TGTGCCAGCAGCGTTGGGACAGGGGCCTTCAGGCCAGATACGCAGTATTTT
>.|.|TRBV19|TRBJ2-5
CASSVGQIQETQYF
TGTGCCAGTAGTGTAGGACAGATCCAAGAGACCCAGTACTTC
>TRBD2|.|TRBV7-9|TRBJ2-1
CASSGEEREAFRQFF
TGTGCCAGCAGCGGGGAGGAGCGGGAGGCGTTTCGGCAGTTCTTC
>TRBD2|.|TRBV11-3|TRBJ2-3
CASSQSGRATDTQYF
TGTGCCAGCAGTCAAAGCGGGAGGGCCACAGATACGCAGTATTTT
>.|few|TRBV29-1|TRBJ1-1
CSVTTGYGTEAFF
TGCAGCGTTACGACAGGTTATGGCACTGAAGCTTTCTTT
>TRBD2|.|TRBV28|TRBJ2-1
CASSLPRGDLIEQFF
TGTGCCAGCAGTTTACCTCGGGGGGATCTTATTGAGCAGTTCTTC
>TRBD2|.|TRBV9|TRBJ2-3
CASSAPSGSGVRTDTQYF
TGTGCCAGCAGCGCCCCTAGCGGTAGCGGGGTTCGCACAGATACGCAGTATTTT
>TRBD1|.|TRBV7-9|TRBJ2-5
CASSLGGQGWETQYF
TGTGCCAGCAGCTTGGGGGGACAGGGCTGGGAGACCCAGTACTTC
>.|.|TRBV19|TRBJ2-1
CASSTFLRNEQFF
TGTGCCAGTAGTACCTTTCTTAGAAATGAGCAGTTCTTC
>.|.|TRBV2|TRBJ2-7
CASSAEYEQYF
TGTGCCAGCAGTGCTGAATACGAGCAGTACTTC
>TRBD2|.|TRBV27|TRBJ2-7
CASSSSGTSGNEQYF
TGTGCCAGCAGTTCTTCCGGGACTAGCGGGAACGAGCAGTACTTC
>TRBD2|.|TRBV5-4|TRBJ2-1
CASSLGLAGANEQFF
TGTGCCAGCAGCTTAGGGCTAGCGGGAGCAAATGAGCAGTTCTTC
>.|.|TRBV15|TRBJ2-5
CATSRGGRAKETQYF
TGTGCCACCAGCAGAGGTGGCAGGGCGAAAGAGACCCAGTACTTC
>.|.|TRBV4-2|TRBJ1-1
CASSQPPDTEAFF
TGTGCCAGCAGCCAACCTCCCGACACTGAAGCTTTCTTT
>TRBD2|.|TRBV30|TRBJ2-3
CAWSVRGGTDTQYF
TGTGCCTGGAGTGTACGCGGGGGGACAGATACGCAGTATTTT
>.|.|TRBV4-1|TRBJ1-1
CASSQAGVGAFF
TGCGCCAGCAGCCAGGCAGGGGTAGGAGCTTTCTTT
>TRBD2|once|TRBV4-2|TRBJ2-7
CASSQGLAGGPYEQYF
TGTGCCAGCAGCCAAGGACTAGCGGGGGGGCCCTACGAGCAGTACTTC
>TRBD1|.|TRBV4-2|TRBJ1-2
CASSQLPGQGYGYTF
TGTGCCAGCAGCCAGCTACCGGGACAGGGCTATGGCTACACCTTC